This T cell receptor (beta chain) was sequenced for a study of cytotoxic CD8 clonotypes in ibrutinib-treated CLL. For the study at large: Response sampling occurred after a median about 12 months of treatment (range 6 to 36). Mean productive templates were about 260,000; mean productive rearrangements were roughly 94,000.

Study-level points and caveats: At baseline, clonality was higher than in age-matched healthy donors and correlated with CD8+ counts.

Libraries were prepared by immunoSEQ multiplex PCR; TCRdb keeps only in-frame clonotypes and omits some of them. The sample yields 65,000 to 95,000 clones, roughly 84% seen once. With respect to this clone: Its antigen remains unknown.

Trimming removed 5 bases at V and 5 bases at J, with 5 bases between. Per the germline V gene, CDR1 is SGDLS and CDR2 is YYNGEE. This CDR3 contains 11 residues. The rearrangement uses TRBV9 and TRBJ2-1, with D possibly matching TRBD2 (5 bases). The receptor was isolated from a human donor with chronic lymphocytic leukemia. The source was PBMCs, collected before ibrutinib treatment. CDR3 nucleotide sequence: TGTGCCAGCAGGAGGGACAATGAGCAGTTCTTC. Protein: CASRRDNEQFF. The full variable domain, with the rest looked up from reference TRBV9 and TRBJ2-1, is DSGVTQTPKHLITATGQRVTLRCSPRSGDLSVYWYQQSLDQGLQFLIQYYNGEERAKGNILERFSAQQFPDLHSELNLSSLELGDSALYFCASRRDNEQFFGPGTRLTVL.